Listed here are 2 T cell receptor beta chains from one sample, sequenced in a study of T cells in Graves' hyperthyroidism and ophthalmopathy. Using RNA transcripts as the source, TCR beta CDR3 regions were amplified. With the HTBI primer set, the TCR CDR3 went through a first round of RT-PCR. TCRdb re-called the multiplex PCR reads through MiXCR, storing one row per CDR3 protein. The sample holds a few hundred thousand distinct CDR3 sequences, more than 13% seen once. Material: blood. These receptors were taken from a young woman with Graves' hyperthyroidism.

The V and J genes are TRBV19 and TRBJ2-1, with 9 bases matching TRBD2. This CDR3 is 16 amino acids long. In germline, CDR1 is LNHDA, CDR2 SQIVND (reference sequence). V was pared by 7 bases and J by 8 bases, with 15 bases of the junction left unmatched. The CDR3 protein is CASTPGRLAGIDEQFF. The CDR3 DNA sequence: TGTGCCAGTACCCCCGGGAGGCTAGCGGGAATCGATGAGCAGTTCTTC.

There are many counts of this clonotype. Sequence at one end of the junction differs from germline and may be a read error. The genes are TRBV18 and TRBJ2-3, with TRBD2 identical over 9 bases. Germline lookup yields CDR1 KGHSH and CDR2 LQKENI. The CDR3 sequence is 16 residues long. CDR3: CASSPPVGTSKDTQYF. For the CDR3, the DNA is TGTGCCAGCTCACCACCGGTAGGGACTAGCAAAGATACGCAGTATTTT.